The T cell receptor (beta chain) under discussion was sequenced for a study of breast tumors, draining lymph nodes, adjacent tissues. With regard to this clonotype: As yet, its antigen is unknown. The junction does not match germline at one end; this may be a read error.

General study points: Luminal-like breast cancer showed significantly higher tumor–nontumor repertoire similarity than basal-like. Tumor T cell lymph node origin was a supported hypothesis, not proven. Most tumor T cells seemingly derive from lymph node, then expand in tumor. Compared with lymph nodes, tumors were less diverse; compared with nontumor tissue, more.

TCRdb re-called the multiplex PCR reads through MiXCR, storing one row per CDR3 protein. The table has about 230,000 distinct CDR3 sequences, approximately 31% seen once; the top ten hold 1.3% to 1.5%. The lymph nodes were axillary draining lymph nodes from breast cancer patients. This TCR was recovered from a female donor with breast cancer. Some clones in this sample may be carry-over from other donors' samples. The specimen sequenced was axillary lymph node tissue.

In nucleotides, the CDR3 is TGCGCCAGCAGCTTAGCTCCGACAGGGTCCAATGAGCAGTATTTT. It translates to CASSLAPTGSNEQYF. The V gene is TRBV9, the J gene TRBJ2-3, with 7 bases identical to TRBD1. This CDR3 has 15 residues. Germline V gene sequence: CDR1 SGDLS, CDR2 YYNGEE.